Shown below are 23 T cell receptor beta chains from a single sample sequenced in a study of T cells after yellow fever vaccination. Each CDR3 protein is one row after TCRdb ran MiXCR on the 5' RACE reads. The sample holds some 400,000 distinct CDR3 sequences; more than 5.5% are singletons and the top ten take about 15%. Sequenced material: PBMCs, taken 5 days after the yellow fever booster vaccination. Every receptor here comes from a man aged 25 to 40 who received the YFV17D yellow fever vaccine.

This clonotype was counted a few times. The chain uses TRBV28 and TRBJ1-6; no clear D gene. The CDR3 loop spans 12 amino acids. Trimming stripped 10 bases from V and 2 bases from J, with 6 bases between. Germline V gene sequence: CDR1 MDHEN, CDR2 SYDVKM. Here the CDR3 DNA reads TGTGCCACCGTAGCCTATAATTCACCCCTCCACTTT. Amino acid sequence: CATVAYNSPLHF.

This clonotype was picked up a small number of times. This chain links TRBV20-1 with TRBJ2-3, with 8 bases fitting TRBD2. Trimming at V came to 0 bases and at J to 4 bases, leaving 6 bases not matched to a gene. The CDR3 runs to 15 residues. Germline loops: CDR1 DFQATT, CDR2 SNEGSKA (reference sequence). The CDR3 here is CSARDSREGSDTQYF. The CDR3 DNA sequence: TGCAGTGCTAGAGATAGCCGGGAGGGTTCAGATACGCAGTATTTT.

This clonotype was seen more than once but under ten times. This chain joins TRBV20-1 and TRBJ2-7; 8 nucleotides align to TRBD1. This CDR3 region has 14 residues. The V and J ends lost 3 bases and 5 bases, in that order; junction bases with no gene match: 9. Germline CDR1 DFQATT, CDR2 SNEGSKA (reference sequence). The CDR3 protein is CSASKTGAAHEQYF. The CDR3 DNA reads TGCAGTGCTAGCAAGACAGGGGCGGCCCACGAGCAGTACTTC.

The rearrangement uses TRBV4-2 and TRBJ2-7; no definite D call. CDR1 and CDR2 from the germline V gene are LGHNA and YNFKEQ. Trimming pared 5 bases from V and 6 bases from J, leaving 11 bases between. This CDR3 has 12 amino acids. In DNA, the CDR3 is TGTGCCAGCAGCTCGAGTTGGGCCGAGCAGTACTTC. It encodes CASSSSWAEQYF.

This clonotype was counted many times. The chain couples TRBV20-1 to TRBJ1-1; no firm D call. V lost 3 bases, J lost 1 base, and 9 bases lay in between. The CDR3 length is 13 residues. Germline lookup yields CDR1 DFQATT and CDR2 SNEGSKA (reference sequence). Here the CDR3 reads CSARWDRNTEAFF. Here the CDR3 DNA reads TGCAGTGCTAGGTGGGATCGGAACACTGAAGCTTTCTTT.

The chain links TRBV15 to TRBJ2-3; D perhaps matches TRBD2 (7 bases). CDR1 is LNHNV, CDR2 YYDKDF, per germline (reference sequence). The CDR3 sequence is 14 residues long. Trimming removed 2 bases from V and 4 bases from J, with 10 bases in between. CDR3 bases: TGTGCCACCAGCAGACAGGGGAGGGCAGATACGCAGTATTTT. This gives the protein CATSRQGRADTQYF. The full variable domain, its missing parts supplied by reference TRBV15 and TRBJ2-3, is DAMVIQNPRYQVTQFGKPVTLSCSQTLNHNVMYWYQQKSSQAPKLLFHYYDKDFNNEADTPDNFQSRRPNTSFCFLDIRSPGLGDTAMYLCATSRQGRADTQYFGPGTRLTVL.

This clonotype has a handful of counts. The J gene is TRBJ2-7, the V gene TRBV19, with D perhaps matching TRBD1 (6 bases). The germline CDR1 and CDR2 sequences are LNHDA and SQIVND (reference sequence). V gave up 5 bases and J gave up 6 bases, with 11 bases separating them. The CDR3 totals 12 residues. In DNA, the CDR3 is TGTGCCAGTAGTGCGGACAGAAGCGAGCAGTACTTC. This encodes CASSADRSEQYF.

This clonotype was observed at least ten times. The rearrangement joins TRBV3-1 to TRBJ2-3, with D unresolved. The CDR3 runs to 11 residues. Germline V CDR1 and CDR2: LGHDT, YNNKEL (reference sequence). V was clipped by 1 base and J by 6 bases, with 2 bases between them. CDR3 sequence (DNA): TGTGCCAGCAGCCAAGGGGATACGCAGTATTTT. Encoded protein: CASSQGDTQYF.

The V and J genes are TRBV7-6 and TRBJ2-7; 7 positions agree with TRBD2. Germline V gives CDR1 SGHVS, CDR2 FNYEAQ. This CDR3 comprises 15 residues. With 5 bases clipped from V and 6 bases from J, the junction kept 13 bases outside the gene matches. The CDR3: CASSPGTILIGEQYF. Here the CDR3 DNA reads TGTGCCAGCAGCCCCGGGACTATTCTTATCGGCGAGCAGTACTTC.

This clonotype was picked up a small number of times. The chain links TRBV28 to TRBJ2-3; 11 bases are a match to TRBD2. CDR3 size: 14 residues. Germline CDR1 reads MDHEN; CDR2 reads SYDVKM. J was trimmed by 3 bases and V by 9 bases; bases with no gene match: 5. The CDR3 spells CASRVAGGTDTQYF. The CDR3 nucleotides are TGTGCCAGTAGAGTAGCGGGAGGGACAGATACGCAGTATTTT. The whole variable domain, filled in from reference TRBV28 and TRBJ2-3, reads DVKVTQSSRYLVKRTGEKVFLECVQDMDHENMFWYRQDPGLGLRLIYFSYDVKMKEKGDIPEGYSVSREKKERFSLILESASTNQTSMYLCASRVAGGTDTQYFGPGTRLTVL.

As to this clonotype: This may be a read error, as it is one base from a much larger clone. V gene TRBV24-1 combines with J gene TRBJ1-2; no reliable D call. This CDR3 comprises 13 residues. The V end was cut by 5 bases, the J end by 6 bases, with 12 bases between. Looked up from germline, CDR1 is KGHDR and CDR2 is SFDVKD. In nucleotides, the CDR3 is TGTGCCACCAGTGTCCCCACGGGCCATGGCTACACCTTC. Translation gives CATSVPTGHGYTF.

This clonotype showed up just a few times. The gene calls are TRBV28 and TRBJ2-7; D unclear. There are 16 residues in the CDR3. Trimming shortened V by 3 bases and J by 2 bases, and 17 bases separated the two germline ends. Germline assignment: CDR1 MDHEN and CDR2 SYDVKM. Here the CDR3 reads CASSLMSERGTYEQYF. CDR3 DNA sequence: TGTGCCAGCAGTTTGATGAGCGAGCGCGGAACCTACGAGCAGTACTTC.

Many counts were recorded for this clonotype. The chain combines TRBV6-6 with TRBJ1-2; D gene unclear. The CDR3 has 10 residues. V was shortened by 11 bases and J by 5 bases, with 9 bases between the two germline ends. CDR1 MNHNY and CDR2 SVGAGI come from the germline V gene (reference sequence). This CDR3 reads CASEGYGYTF. The CDR3 nucleotides are TGTGCCTCAGAGGGATATGGCTACACCTTC.

This chain connects TRBV7-8 to TRBJ1-6, with D perhaps TRBD1 (5 bases). V dropped 6 bases and J dropped 6 bases, with 15 bases sitting between them. CDR1 is SGHVS, CDR2 FQNEAQ, per germline. This CDR3 region has 15 residues. CDR3 coding DNA: TGTGCCAGCAGAATAGACGGGACCGCTAATTCACCCCTCCACTTT. It is translated as CASRIDGTANSPLHF.

The chain carries TRBV6-1 and TRBJ2-7; possibly TRBD2 for D (5 bases). Trimming took off 1 base at V and 5 bases at J, with 12 bases between the two ends. The CDR3 loop spans 14 amino acids. Germline CDR1 and CDR2: MNHNS and SASEGT. The CDR3 DNA reads as TGTGCCAGCAGTGAAGTTTCGAGAGGGAACGAGCAGTACTTC. Its translation is CASSEVSRGNEQYF.

This clonotype turned up a few times. The chain recombines TRBV7-9 with TRBJ1-2; possible D gene TRBD1, 5 bases. Trimming removed 7 bases from V and 2 bases from J, with 17 bases in between. Per germline, CDR1 SEHNR and CDR2 FQNEAQ (reference sequence). The CDR3 extends over 15 amino acids. In DNA form, the CDR3 reads TGTGCCAGCACCGAATCGGGGGACGCCAACTATGGCTACACCTTC. Protein product: CASTESGDANYGYTF.

This clonotype showed up just a few times. V gene TRBV10-3 combines with J gene TRBJ1-1; D unresolved. CDR3 length equals 15 residues. With 7 bases removed from V and 6 bases from J, the gap between germline ends came to 21 bases. Per germline, CDR1 ENHRY and CDR2 SYGVKD. The DNA of the CDR3 is TGTGCCATCAACTCCGACACGGCGGGATACTCTGAAGCTTTCTTT. Translating it yields CAINSDTAGYSEAFF.

This clonotype was picked up many times. The rearrangement joins TRBV20-1 to TRBJ1-1, with a weak D call TRBD1 (6 bases). The CDR3 sequence is 14 residues long. Germline V gene lookup returns CDR1 DFQATT and CDR2 SNEGSKA (reference sequence). Deletions cut 4 bases from V and 6 bases from J, with 18 bases between. Here the CDR3 DNA reads TGCAGTGCTACAACTCAACAGGGAGGGTCTGAAGCTTTCTTT. This codes for CSATTQQGGSEAFF.

This clonotype was detected only a few times. Germline is not matched at one junction end, which may reflect a read error. The chain is built from TRBV4-2 and TRBJ2-3, with a tentative D call TRBD2 (5 bases). Per the germline V gene, CDR1 is LGHNA and CDR2 is YNFKEQ. The CDR3 length is 13 residues. The CDR3 here is CASSQDAPSPNNF. As DNA, the CDR3 is TGTGCCAGCAGCCAAGATGCGCCTAGCCCCAACAATTTT.

This clonotype was seen at least ten times. The J gene is TRBJ2-1, the V gene TRBV7-2; TRBD2 is a possible D gene (5 bases). CDR3 length: 15 residues. Trimming left V 2 bases short and J 6 bases short, with 14 bases between. In germline, CDR1 is SGHTA, CDR2 FQGNSA. The CDR3 reads CASSLLSLASNEQFF. In nucleotides, the CDR3 is TGTGCCAGCAGCTTACTATCCCTAGCAAGCAATGAGCAGTTCTTC.

A few counts support this clonotype. CDR3 in DNA: TGCGCCAGCAGCTTGGACAGGGATTTCTACGAGCAGTACTTC. This sequence encodes CASSLDRDFYEQYF. This sequence joins TRBV5-1 and TRBJ2-7; TRBD1 might be the D (6 bases). This CDR3 contains 14 residues. V lost 0 bases, J lost 3 bases, and 10 bases lay in between. Germline V gives CDR1 SGHRS, CDR2 YFSETQ.

The chain carries TRBV20-1 and TRBJ2-1; D might be TRBD1 (6 bases). V was trimmed by 0 bases and J by 0 bases, leaving 18 bases between them. The CDR3 has 18 amino acids. Germline-derived CDR1 and CDR2 are DFQATT and SNEGSKA (reference sequence). CDR3 sequence (DNA): TGCAGTGCTAGAGATTTGAGGGGGAGCGGTCGCTCCTACAATGAGCAGTTCTTC. Encoded protein: CSARDLRGSGRSYNEQFF.

This clonotype has a count of ten or more. The chain combines TRBV5-1 with TRBJ2-1, with D tentatively TRBD1 or TRBD2 (7 bases each). The CDR3 is 15 residues long. Germline CDR1 reads SGHRS; CDR2 reads YFSETQ. Trimming cost V 1 base and J 10 bases, with 18 bases left between them. CDR3 amino acids: CASSLSGTVGSEQFF. Written as DNA, the CDR3 is TGCGCCAGCAGCTTGAGCGGGACAGTGGGTTCGGAGCAGTTCTTC.